The clone carrying this T cell receptor beta chain was observed a handful of times. Each sample gave at least 6.5 million isolated PBMCs. A J-beta primer mix and a sample-barcoded 5' primer were used in a second PCR of roughly 6 to 11 cycles. TCRdb called the 5' RACE reads again in MiXCR, with one record for every CDR3 protein. The data hold about 1.4 million distinct CDR3 sequences, with approximately 59% observed a single time. The data derive from a study of blood T cells in healthy people across ages. With 5 bases clipped from V and 6 bases from J, the junction kept 5 bases outside the gene matches. There are 15 residues in the CDR3. In germline, CDR1 is MDHEN, CDR2 SYDVKM.

The rearrangement joins TRBV28 to TRBJ2-1, with TRBD2 matching 12 bases. The sequenced material came from blood. The clonotype comes from a man aged 18-30 years in good health. CDR3 amino acids: CASSHGLAGSNEQFF. The CDR3 DNA follows: TGTGCCAGCAGTCACGGACTAGCGGGGAGCAATGAGCAGTTCTTC. The full variable domain, in which reference TRBV28 and TRBJ2-1 provide the parts outside the CDR3, is DVKVTQSSRYLVKRTGEKVFLECVQDMDHENMFWYRQDPGLGLRLIYFSYDVKMKEKGDIPEGYSVSREKKERFSLILESASTNQTSMYLCASSHGLAGSNEQFFGPGTRLTVL.